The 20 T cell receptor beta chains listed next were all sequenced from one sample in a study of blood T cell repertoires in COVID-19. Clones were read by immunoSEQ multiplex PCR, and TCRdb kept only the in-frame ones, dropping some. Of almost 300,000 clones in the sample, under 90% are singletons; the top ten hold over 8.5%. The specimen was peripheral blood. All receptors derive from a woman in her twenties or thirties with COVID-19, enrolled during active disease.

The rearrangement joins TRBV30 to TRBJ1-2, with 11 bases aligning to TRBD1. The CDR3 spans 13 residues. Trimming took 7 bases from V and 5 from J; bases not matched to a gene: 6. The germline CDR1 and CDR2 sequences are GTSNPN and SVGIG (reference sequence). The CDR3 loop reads CASPGTGGYGYTF. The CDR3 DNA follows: TGTGCCTCCCCCGGGACAGGGGGATATGGCTACACCTTC. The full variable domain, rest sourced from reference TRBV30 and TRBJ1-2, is SQTIHQWPATLVQPVGSPLSLECTVEGTSNPNLYWYRQAAGRGLQLLFYSVGIGQISSEVPQNLSASRPQDRQFILSSKKLLLSDSGFYLCASPGTGGYGYTFGSGTRLTVV.

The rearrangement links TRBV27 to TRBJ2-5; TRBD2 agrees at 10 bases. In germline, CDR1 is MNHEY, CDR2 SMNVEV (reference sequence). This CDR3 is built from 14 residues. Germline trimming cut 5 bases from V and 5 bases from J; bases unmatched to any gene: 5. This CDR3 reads CASSILAGEETQYF. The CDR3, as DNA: TGTGCCAGCAGTATCCTAGCGGGGGAGGAGACCCAGTACTTC.

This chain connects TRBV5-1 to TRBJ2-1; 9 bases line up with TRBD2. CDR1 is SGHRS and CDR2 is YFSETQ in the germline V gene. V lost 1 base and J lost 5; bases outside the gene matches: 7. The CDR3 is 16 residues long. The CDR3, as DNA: TGCGCCAGCAGCTTGCCTGGACTAGCGAGGAACAATGAGCAGTTCTTC. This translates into CASSLPGLARNNEQFF.

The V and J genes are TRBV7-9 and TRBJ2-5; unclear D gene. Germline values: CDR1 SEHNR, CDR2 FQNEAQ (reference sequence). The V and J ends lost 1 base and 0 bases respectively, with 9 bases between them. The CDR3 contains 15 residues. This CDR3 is CASSLGAKYQETQYF. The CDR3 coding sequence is TGTGCCAGCAGCTTAGGGGCCAAGTACCAAGAGACCCAGTACTTC.

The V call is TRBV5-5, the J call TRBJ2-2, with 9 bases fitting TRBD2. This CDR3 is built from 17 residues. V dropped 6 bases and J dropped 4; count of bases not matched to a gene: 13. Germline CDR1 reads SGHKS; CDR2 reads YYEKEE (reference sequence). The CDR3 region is CASTDSAGGRITGELFF. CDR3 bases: TGTGCCAGCACCGACTCAGCGGGGGGCCGGATCACCGGGGAGCTGTTTTTT.

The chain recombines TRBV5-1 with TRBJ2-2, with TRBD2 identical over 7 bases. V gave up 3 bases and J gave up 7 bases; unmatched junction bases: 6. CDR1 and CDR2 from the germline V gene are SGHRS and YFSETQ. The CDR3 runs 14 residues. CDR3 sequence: CASSSFRGGGELFF. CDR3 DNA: TGCGCCAGCAGCTCCTTTCGCGGGGGCGGGGAGCTGTTTTTT.

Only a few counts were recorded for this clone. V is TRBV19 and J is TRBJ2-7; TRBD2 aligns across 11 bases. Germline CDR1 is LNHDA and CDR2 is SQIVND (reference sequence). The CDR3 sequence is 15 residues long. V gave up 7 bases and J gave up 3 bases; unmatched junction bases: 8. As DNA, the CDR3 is TGTGCCAGTACCCCTAGACTAGCGGGGCTCTACGAGCAGTACTTC. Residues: CASTPRLAGLYEQYF.

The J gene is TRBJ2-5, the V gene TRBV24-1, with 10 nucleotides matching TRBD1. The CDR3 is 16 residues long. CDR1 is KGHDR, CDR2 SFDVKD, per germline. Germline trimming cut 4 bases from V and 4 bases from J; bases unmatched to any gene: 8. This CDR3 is CATSDNGDRGGETQYF. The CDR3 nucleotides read TGTGCCACCAGTGACAATGGGGACAGGGGCGGAGAGACCCAGTACTTC.

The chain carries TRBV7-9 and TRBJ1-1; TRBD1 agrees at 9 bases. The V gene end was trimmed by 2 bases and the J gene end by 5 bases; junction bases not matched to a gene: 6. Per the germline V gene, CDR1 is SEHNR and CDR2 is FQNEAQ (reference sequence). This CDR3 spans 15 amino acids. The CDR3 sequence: CASSLLTGGRTEAFF. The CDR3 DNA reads TGTGCCAGCAGCTTATTGACAGGGGGTCGAACTGAAGCTTTCTTT.

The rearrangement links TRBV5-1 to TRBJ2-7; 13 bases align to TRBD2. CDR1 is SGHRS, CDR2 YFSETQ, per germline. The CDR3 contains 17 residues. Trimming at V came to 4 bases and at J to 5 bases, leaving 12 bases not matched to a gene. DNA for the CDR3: TGCGCCAGCAGCGCCGGGACTAGCGGGGCCCCCATCCACGAGCAGTACTTC. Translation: CASSAGTSGAPIHEQYF.

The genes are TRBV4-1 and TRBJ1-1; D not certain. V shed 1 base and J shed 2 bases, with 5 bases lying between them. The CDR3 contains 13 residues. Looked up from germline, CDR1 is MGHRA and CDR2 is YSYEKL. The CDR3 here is CASSQGSNTEAFF. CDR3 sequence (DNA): TGCGCCAGCAGCCAAGGAAGCAACACTGAAGCTTTCTTT.

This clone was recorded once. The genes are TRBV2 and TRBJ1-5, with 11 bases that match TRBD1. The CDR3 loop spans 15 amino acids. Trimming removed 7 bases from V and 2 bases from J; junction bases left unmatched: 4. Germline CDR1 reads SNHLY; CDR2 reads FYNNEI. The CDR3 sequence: CASTRTGGGNQPQHF. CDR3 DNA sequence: TGTGCCAGCACCCGGACAGGGGGCGGCAATCAGCCCCAGCATTTT.

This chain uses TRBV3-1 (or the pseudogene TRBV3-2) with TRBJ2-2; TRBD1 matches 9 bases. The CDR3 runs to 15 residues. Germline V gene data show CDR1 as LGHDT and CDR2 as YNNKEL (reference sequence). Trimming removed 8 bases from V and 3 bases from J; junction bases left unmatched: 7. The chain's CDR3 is CASATGGAYTGELFF. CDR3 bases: TGTGCCAGCGCTACAGGGGGCGCTTACACCGGGGAGCTGTTTTTT.

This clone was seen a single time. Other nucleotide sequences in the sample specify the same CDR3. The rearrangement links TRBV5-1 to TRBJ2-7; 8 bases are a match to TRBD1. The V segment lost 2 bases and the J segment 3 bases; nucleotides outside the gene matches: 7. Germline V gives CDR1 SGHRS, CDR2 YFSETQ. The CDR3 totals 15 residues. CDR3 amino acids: CASSFAQGAYYEQYF. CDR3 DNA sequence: TGCGCCAGCAGCTTTGCTCAGGGGGCTTACTACGAGCAGTACTTC.

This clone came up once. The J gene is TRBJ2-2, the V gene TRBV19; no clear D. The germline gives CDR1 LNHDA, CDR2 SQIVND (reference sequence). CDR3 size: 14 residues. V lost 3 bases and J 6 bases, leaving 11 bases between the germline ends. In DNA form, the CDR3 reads TGTGCCAGTAGTATCCTGGCAGGCGCCGGGGAGCTGTTTTTT. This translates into CASSILAGAGELFF.

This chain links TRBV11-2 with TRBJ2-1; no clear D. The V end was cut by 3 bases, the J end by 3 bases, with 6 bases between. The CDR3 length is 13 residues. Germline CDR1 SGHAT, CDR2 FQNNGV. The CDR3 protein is CASSLSDYNEQFF. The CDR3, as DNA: TGTGCCAGCAGCTTGAGTGACTACAATGAGCAGTTCTTC.

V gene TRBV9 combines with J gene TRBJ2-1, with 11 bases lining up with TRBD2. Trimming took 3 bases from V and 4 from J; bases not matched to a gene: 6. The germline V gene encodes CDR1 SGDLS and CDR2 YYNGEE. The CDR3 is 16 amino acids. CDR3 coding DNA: TGTGCCAGCAGCGGGCCGGGACTAGCGGTTTACAATGAGCAGTTCTTC. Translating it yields CASSGPGLAVYNEQFF.

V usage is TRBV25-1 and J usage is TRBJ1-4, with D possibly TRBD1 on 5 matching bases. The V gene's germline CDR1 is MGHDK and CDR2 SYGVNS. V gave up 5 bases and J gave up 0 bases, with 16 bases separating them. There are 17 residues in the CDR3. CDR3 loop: CASSPRGGVATNEKLFF. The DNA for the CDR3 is TGTGCCAGCAGTCCAAGGGGAGGGGTTGCAACTAATGAAAAACTGTTTTTT. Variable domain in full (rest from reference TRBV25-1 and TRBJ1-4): EADIYQTPRYLVIGTGKKITLECSQTMGHDKMYWYQQDPGMELHLIHYSYGVNSTEKGDLSSESTVSRIRTEHFPLTLESARPSHTSQYLCASSPRGGVATNEKLFFGSGTQLSVL.

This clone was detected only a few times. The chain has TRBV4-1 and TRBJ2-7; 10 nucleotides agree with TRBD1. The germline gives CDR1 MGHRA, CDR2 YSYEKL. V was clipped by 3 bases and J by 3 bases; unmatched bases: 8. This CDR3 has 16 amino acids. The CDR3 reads CASSHLDRGNLYEQYF. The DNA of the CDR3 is TGCGCCAGCAGCCACCTGGACAGGGGGAATCTCTACGAGCAGTACTTC.

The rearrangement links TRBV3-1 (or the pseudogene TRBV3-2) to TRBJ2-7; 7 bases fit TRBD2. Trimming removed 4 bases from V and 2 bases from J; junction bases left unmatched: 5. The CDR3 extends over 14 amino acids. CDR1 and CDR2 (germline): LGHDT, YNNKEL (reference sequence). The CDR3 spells CASSREGGTYEQYF. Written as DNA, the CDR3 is TGTGCCAGCAGCCGGGAGGGAGGAACCTACGAGCAGTACTTC.